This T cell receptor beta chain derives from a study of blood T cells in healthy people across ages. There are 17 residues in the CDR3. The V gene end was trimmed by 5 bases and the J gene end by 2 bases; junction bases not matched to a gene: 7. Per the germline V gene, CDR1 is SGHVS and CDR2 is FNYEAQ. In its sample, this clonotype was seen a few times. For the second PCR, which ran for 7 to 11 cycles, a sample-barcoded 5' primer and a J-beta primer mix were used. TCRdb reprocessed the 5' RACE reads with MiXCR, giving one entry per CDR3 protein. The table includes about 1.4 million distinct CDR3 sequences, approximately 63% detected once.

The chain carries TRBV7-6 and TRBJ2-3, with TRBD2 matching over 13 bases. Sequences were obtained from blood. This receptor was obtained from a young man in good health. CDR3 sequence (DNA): TGTGCCAGCAGCCTTGGGACTAGCGGGGAAAACACAGATACGCAGTATTTT. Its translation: CASSLGTSGENTDTQYF. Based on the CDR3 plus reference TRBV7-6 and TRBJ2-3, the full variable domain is GAGVSQSPRYKVTKRGQDVALRCDPISGHVSLYWYRQALGQGPEFLTYFNYEAQQDKSGLPNDRFSAERPEGSISTLTIQRTEQRDSAMYRCASSLGTSGENTDTQYFGPGTRLTVL.